A single sample gave rise to the 21 T cell receptor beta chains below, sequenced in a study of T cell changes during pregnancy in multiple sclerosis. Using immunoSEQ multiplex PCR, the repertoire was profiled, and TCRdb retains in-frame clones only, with some absent. This sample has about 31,000 clones, with about nine tenths found just once. The sequenced sample was CD8+ T cells from peripheral blood mononuclear cells, obtained in the second trimester of pregnancy. Receptor source: a female donor with multiple sclerosis, enrolled in a pregnancy study.

The chain joins TRBV5-8 to TRBJ2-7, with D perhaps matching TRBD1 (5 bases). Trimming cost V 2 bases and J 2 bases, with 8 bases left between them. The germline CDR1 and CDR2 sequences are SGHTS and YDEGEE. This CDR3 has 13 residues. In DNA, the CDR3 is TGTGCCAGCAGCTTCCTAGGGGCCTACGAGCAGTACTTC. Translating gives CASSFLGAYEQYF.

The CDR3 region has the DNA TGTGCCAGCAGCATGACTAGCGGGAGGGCCTCCTACGAGCAGTACTTC. It specifies CASSMTSGRASYEQYF. This chain joins TRBV7-9 and TRBJ2-7; 14 nucleotides align to TRBD2. Losses at the gene ends were 5 bases for V and 0 bases for J; bases not matched to a gene: 3. This CDR3 region has 16 residues. From germline, CDR1 is SEHNR and CDR2 FQNEAQ (reference sequence).

This chain uses TRBV4-3 with TRBJ2-7, with 8 bases that match TRBD2. The germline CDR1 and CDR2 sequences are LGHNA and YSLEER. This CDR3 spans 13 amino acids. The junction had 2 bases not matched to a gene; V was cut back by 4 bases and J by 3 bases. The CDR3 DNA is TGCGCCAGCAGCCCGGGACTAGGCTACGAGCAGTACTTC. This translates into CASSPGLGYEQYF.

This clone appeared a single time. The chain combines TRBV6-5 with TRBJ2-3, with a possible D match to TRBD1 (6 bases). CDR3 length: 15 residues. Trimming stripped 2 bases from V and 0 bases from J, with 9 bases between. Germline values: CDR1 MNHEY, CDR2 SVGAGI. The CDR3 spells CASSYGGFSTDTQYF. The CDR3 DNA reads TGTGCCAGCAGTTACGGGGGCTTTAGCACAGATACGCAGTATTTT.

The chain couples TRBV6-4 to TRBJ2-5, with D uncertain. V shed 9 bases and J shed 4 bases, with 12 bases lying between them. The CDR3 extends over 12 amino acids. Germline V lookup: CDR1 MRHNA, CDR2 SNTAGT. DNA of the CDR3: TGTGCCAGATGTACAGATCGAGAGACCCAGTACTTC. Encoded protein: CARCTDRETQYF.

The chain combines TRBV27 with TRBJ2-5, with D perhaps TRBD1 (6 bases). Trimming removed 4 bases at V and 6 bases at J, with 15 bases between. This CDR3 spans 14 amino acids. From germline, CDR1 is MNHEY and CDR2 SMNVEV (reference sequence). The CDR3 DNA sequence: TGTGCCAGCAGTTCGGCCAACAGGGCCCAGACCCAGTACTTC. Protein product: CASSSANRAQTQYF.

This chain links TRBV15 with TRBJ2-2; 15 positions match TRBD2. Germline CDR1 and CDR2: LNHNV and YYDKDF (reference sequence). This CDR3 is 18 amino acids long. With V trimmed by 7 bases and J by 4 bases, 10 bases remained unmatched. The CDR3 protein is CATKGLAGGQRGTGELFF. The DNA for the CDR3 is TGTGCCACCAAGGGACTAGCGGGGGGCCAAAGAGGCACCGGGGAGCTGTTTTTT. The complete variable domain, with remaining parts taken from reference TRBV15 and TRBJ2-2, reads DAMVIQNPRYQVTQFGKPVTLSCSQTLNHNVMYWYQQKSSQAPKLLFHYYDKDFNNEADTPDNFQSRRPNTSFCFLDIRSPGLGDTAMYLCATKGLAGGQRGTGELFFGEGSRLTVL.

The chain employs TRBV2 and TRBJ2-3; 7 positions agree with TRBD1. Germline CDR1 and CDR2: SNHLY and FYNNEI. Unmatched junction bases numbered 11, after V lost 3 bases and J lost 2 bases. This CDR3 has 17 residues. CDR3 in DNA: TGTGCCAGCAGTGATGAGGGGGCGCCGGTTAACACAGATACGCAGTATTTT. Residues: CASSDEGAPVNTDTQYF.

The V and J genes are TRBV9 and TRBJ1-3; D not certain. The CDR3 consists of 15 residues. Germline V gene lookup returns CDR1 SGDLS and CDR2 YYNGEE. Trimming left V 0 bases short and J 0 bases short, with 7 bases between. CDR3 protein: CASSVDGGSGNTIYF. CDR3 coding DNA: TGTGCCAGCAGCGTAGATGGCGGCTCTGGAAACACCATATATTTT.

CDR3 nucleotide sequence: TGTGCCACTCAGACAGGGGAGGAAGTATTAGGGAATGAAAAACTGTTTTTT. As protein: CATQTGEEVLGNEKLFF. This rearrangement joins TRBV2 to TRBJ1-4; 8 nucleotides align to TRBD1. The V and J ends lost 10 bases and 5 bases, in that order; junction bases with no gene match: 18. Germline V lookup: CDR1 SNHLY, CDR2 FYNNEI. CDR3 length: 17 amino acids.

This clone was detected only a few times. This sequence joins TRBV19 and TRBJ1-2, with TRBD1 as a possible D gene (5 bases). Germline-derived CDR1 and CDR2 are LNHDA and SQIVND (reference sequence). V was pared by 3 bases and J by 2 bases, with 7 bases between. The CDR3 consists of 13 residues. CDR3 nucleotides: TGTGCCAGTAGTATGGGGGGGAACTATGGCTACACCTTC. Translation gives CASSMGGNYGYTF.

The J gene is TRBJ1-1, the V gene TRBV29-1; TRBD1 might be the D (5 bases). The germline V gene has CDR1 SQVTM and CDR2 ANQGSEA. The CDR3 covers 13 residues. The V and J ends lost 4 bases and 1 base respectively, with 10 bases between them. This CDR3 reads CSVVTGKNTEAFF. Here the CDR3 DNA reads TGCAGCGTTGTAACAGGAAAGAACACTGAAGCTTTCTTT.

CDR3 region: CASSYSNPGEGNEQFF. The CDR3 nucleotides read TGTGCCAGCAGTTACTCGAACCCGGGAGAGGGCAATGAGCAGTTCTTC. The chain employs TRBV6-6 and TRBJ2-1, with a weak D call TRBD2 (6 bases). CDR1 is MNHNY, CDR2 SVGAGI, per germline (reference sequence). The V end was cut by 0 bases, the J end by 6 bases, with 15 bases between. The CDR3 totals 16 residues.

The V call is TRBV2, the J call TRBJ1-1, with D unresolved. The CDR3 length is 12 residues. The V and J ends lost 6 bases and 0 bases respectively, with 5 bases between them. Germline CDR1 SNHLY, CDR2 FYNNEI. DNA of the CDR3: TGTGCCAGCAGGTCGGTGAACACTGAAGCTTTCTTT. This translates into CASRSVNTEAFF. The whole variable domain, filled in from reference TRBV2 and TRBJ1-1, reads EPEVTQTPSHQVTQMGQEVILRCVPISNHLYFYWYRQILGQKVEFLVSFYNNEISEKSEIFDDQFSVERPDGSNFTLKIRSTKLEDSAMYFCASRSVNTEAFFGQGTRLTVV.

The chain has TRBV27 and TRBJ1-4; no reliable D call. The length of the CDR3 is 14 residues. CDR1 is MNHEY and CDR2 is SMNVEV in the germline V gene (reference sequence). Trimming took off 6 bases at V and 1 base at J, with 9 bases between the two ends. The CDR3: CASRHRGTNEKLFF. CDR3 bases: TGTGCCAGCAGGCACCGGGGAACTAATGAAAAACTGTTTTTT.

This clone was counted a few times. V usage is TRBV9 and J usage is TRBJ1-4; 9 bases line up with TRBD1. V was clipped by 4 bases and J by 8 bases; unmatched bases: 6. The CDR3 extends over 14 amino acids. Per the germline V gene, CDR1 is SGDLS and CDR2 is YYNGEE. DNA of the CDR3: TGTGCCAGCAGCCCACAGGGGGCAGGGGAAAAACTGTTTTTT. This translates into CASSPQGAGEKLFF.

The chain recombines TRBV9 with TRBJ1-3; TRBD1 is a possible D gene (5 bases). The CDR3 covers 13 residues. V lost 4 bases and J lost 7, with 12 bases in between. Germline CDR1 is SGDLS and CDR2 is YYNGEE. Written as DNA, the CDR3 is TGTGCCAGCAGCTCTGGGGGGGGGAACACCATATATTTT. Translated: CASSSGGGNTIYF.

The V and J genes are TRBV27 and TRBJ1-1, with D possibly TRBD1 on 5 matching bases. V was cut by 5 bases and J by 7 bases, with 14 bases left in between. CDR3 length: 13 residues. The V gene's germline CDR1 is MNHEY and CDR2 SMNVEV (reference sequence). CDR3: CASSLGTQSEAFF. The DNA for the CDR3 is TGTGCCAGCAGTCTAGGGACTCAGAGTGAAGCTTTCTTT.

The chain recombines TRBV11-2 with TRBJ1-1; the match to TRBD1 covers 8 bases. CDR1 and CDR2 (germline): SGHAT, FQNNGV. J gave up 6 bases and V 4 bases, and 1 base lay outside the gene matches. This CDR3 region has 12 residues. The CDR3 reads CASSSQGAEAFF. The CDR3 coding sequence is TGTGCCAGCAGCTCACAGGGGGCTGAAGCTTTCTTT.

This rearrangement joins TRBV19 to TRBJ1-2, with D perhaps matching TRBD1 (6 bases). This CDR3 has 13 residues. Trimming removed 4 bases at V and 8 bases at J, with 14 bases between. Per the germline V gene, CDR1 is LNHDA and CDR2 is SQIVND (reference sequence). The CDR3 sequence is CASSTSTGTGYTF. The CDR3, as DNA: TGTGCCAGTAGTACCTCAACAGGGACGGGCTACACCTTC.

This chain connects TRBV11-2 to TRBJ2-7; D not resolved. The germline CDR1 and CDR2 sequences are SGHAT and FQNNGV. V lost 5 bases, J lost 2 bases, and 19 bases lay in between. There are 16 residues in the CDR3. In DNA, the CDR3 is TGTGCCAGCAGCATCGACGGTGCCCATACTACCTACGAGCAGTACTTC. Translating gives CASSIDGAHTTYEQYF.